The entry below describes one T cell receptor beta chain. What it recognizes is unknown. This CDR3 region has 13 residues. Germline CDR1 and CDR2: SGHNT and YENEEA. Trimming took off 4 bases at V and 2 bases at J, with 8 bases between the two ends. The entry originates in a study of T cell responses to AZD1222 COVID-19 vaccine. The protocol was immunoSEQ multiplex PCR, while the TCRdb copy is restricted to in-frame clones and leaves out a portion. This table holds approximately 67,000 clones, roughly nine tenths found once. The study, taken as a whole, reports: Clonal diversity was possibly underestimated, and the donors were mostly white British, with more females.

This receptor was taken from an adult who received the AZD1222 COVID-19 vaccine. The sequences come from peripheral blood, collected 28 days after the second AZD1222 dose. This chain connects TRBV11-3 to TRBJ2-5; TRBD1 or TRBD2 may be the D gene (6 bases each). The CDR3 loop is CASSWGAQETQYF. The CDR3 DNA follows: TGTGCCAGCAGCTGGGGGGCACAAGAGACCCAGTACTTC.